These 4 T cell receptor beta chains originate from one sample sequenced in a study of blood T cells in healthy people across ages. A second about 6 to 11 cycle PCR used barcoded and J-beta primers. TCRdb called the 5' RACE reads again in MiXCR, with one record for every CDR3 protein. The repertoire holds roughly 1,500,000 distinct CDR3 sequences, about 43% seen once, with 7.9% in the top ten. The sequenced material came from blood. The receptors were sampled from a woman aged 18-35 years in good health.

This clonotype was found a few times. The rearrangement uses TRBV5-1 and TRBJ1-5; TRBD1 is a possible D gene (5 bases). V was pared by 4 bases and J by 7 bases, with 15 bases between. This CDR3 is 14 amino acids long. Germline assignment: CDR1 SGHRS and CDR2 YFSETQ. Here the CDR3 reads CASSTGQSGQPQHF. As DNA, the CDR3 is TGCGCCAGCAGCACCGGACAATCGGGCCAGCCCCAGCATTTT.

At least ten counts were recorded for this clonotype. The chain carries TRBV6-5 and TRBJ2-3; 9 positions match TRBD1. V dropped 2 bases and J dropped 4; count of bases not matched to a gene: 1. Per the germline V gene, CDR1 is MNHEY and CDR2 is SVGAGI. This CDR3 has 14 amino acids. As DNA, the CDR3 is TGTGCCAGCAGTTACGGACAGGGGTCAGATACGCAGTATTTT. It codes for CASSYGQGSDTQYF.

The rearrangement uses TRBV11-2 and TRBJ2-5; D is tentatively TRBD1 or TRBD2 (5 bases each). The V end lost 6 bases, the J end lost 0 bases, and 11 bases lay between the germline ends. Germline CDR1 is SGHAT and CDR2 is FQNNGV. This CDR3 has 14 amino acids. CDR3 loop: CASRGESYQETQYF. The CDR3 nucleotides are TGTGCCAGCAGAGGGGAGTCCTACCAAGAGACCCAGTACTTC.

This chain connects TRBV25-1 to TRBJ2-1; TRBD1 aligns across 8 bases. The V gene's germline CDR1 is MGHDK and CDR2 SYGVNS. The J segment lost 7 bases and the V segment lost 8 bases, leaving 7 bases of the junction unmatched. The CDR3 is made up of 13 amino acids. The chain's CDR3 is CASRDRNVNEQFF. CDR3 coding DNA: TGTGCCAGCCGGGACAGGAATGTTAATGAGCAGTTCTTC.